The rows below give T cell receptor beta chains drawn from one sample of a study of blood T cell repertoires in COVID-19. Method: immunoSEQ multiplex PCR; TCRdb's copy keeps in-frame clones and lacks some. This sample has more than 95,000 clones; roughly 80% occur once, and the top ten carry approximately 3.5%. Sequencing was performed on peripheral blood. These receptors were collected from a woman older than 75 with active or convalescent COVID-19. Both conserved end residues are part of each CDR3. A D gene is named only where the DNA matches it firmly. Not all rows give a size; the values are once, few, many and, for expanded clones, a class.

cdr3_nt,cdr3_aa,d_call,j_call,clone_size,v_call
TGTGCCAGCAGTTACCTAGCGGGGGATCGCACAGATACGCAGTATTTT,CASSYLAGDRTDTQYF,TRBD2,TRBJ2-3,NA,TRBV6-2/TRBV6-3
TGCGCCAGCAGCTTGATACCGGGACAGCAAGAGACCCAGTACTTC,CASSLIPGQQETQYF,TRBD1,TRBJ2-5,once,TRBV5-1
TGTGCCAGCAGCTCACGGAGTAACTCTGGCTACACCTTC,CASSSRSNSGYTF,NA,TRBJ1-2,NA,TRBV5-4
TGTGCCAGCAGCGTAACAGGTCGGGGGGCTTCCCCTAATGAGCAGTTCTTC,CASSVTGRGASPNEQFF,NA,TRBJ2-1,NA,TRBV9
TGTGCCAGCAGTGAACGGGGGAGAAACACCGGGGAGCTGTTTTTT,CASSERGRNTGELFF,NA,TRBJ2-2,NA,TRBV6-1
TGTGCCAGCAGCTTAGAACCCAGTGGGACAGGGGGAAGCACAGATACGCAGTATTTT,CASSLEPSGTGGSTDTQYF,TRBD1,TRBJ2-3,NA,TRBV11-2
TGTGCCAGCAGCCCAAAGTGGTTCAGGCTAAGGAACTATGGCTACACCTTC,CASSPKWFRLRNYGYTF,NA,TRBJ1-2,many,TRBV5-6
TGTGCCAGCAGCGGGGACAGACCTGATGAAAAACTGTTTTTT,CASSGDRPDEKLFF,TRBD1,TRBJ1-4,NA,TRBV5-8
TGTGCCAGCAGCTTTGACGGGGTTCAAGAGACCCAGTACTTC,CASSFDGVQETQYF,NA,TRBJ2-5,NA,TRBV28
TGTGCCAGCAGCTCCCGGGGGAGGAACACTGAAGCTTTCTTT,CASSSRGRNTEAFF,NA,TRBJ1-1,NA,TRBV3-1/TRBV3-2
TGCGCCAGCAGCTCCGGAGAGCACAATGAGCAGTTCTTC,CASSSGEHNEQFF,NA,TRBJ2-1,NA,TRBV5-1
TGTGCCAGCAGCTTAGGACAGGGGGTAAATGGCTACACCTTC,CASSLGQGVNGYTF,TRBD1,TRBJ1-2,NA,TRBV7-9
TGTGCCTGGAGTGTTGGGGGGAGCTCTGGAAACACCATATATTTT,CAWSVGGSSGNTIYF,NA,TRBJ1-3,NA,TRBV30
TGTGCCAGCAACATCTCCGGGACAGGGACTAACTACACCTTC,CASNISGTGTNYTF,TRBD1,TRBJ1-2,NA,TRBV28
TGTGCCAGTAGTATTGGGGGCCAGGCCTTACCGACGGCCAAAAACATTCAGTACTTC,CASSIGGQALPTAKNIQYF,NA,TRBJ2-4,NA,TRBV19
TGTGCCAGCAGCTTGAAAGGACAGGGCTATTCCGGGGAGCTGTTTTTT,CASSLKGQGYSGELFF,TRBD1,TRBJ2-2,NA,TRBV5-6
TGTGCCAGCAGCGACGGGACAGGCCTGGGTGGCTACACCTTC,CASSDGTGLGGYTF,TRBD1,TRBJ1-2,NA,TRBV7-3
TGTGCCAGCACCACGGACAGGGCTCGCGAAAAACTGTTTTTT,CASTTDRAREKLFF,TRBD1,TRBJ1-4,NA,TRBV6-5
TGCGCCAGCAGCTTTGGCAGAGGAAATGAAAAACTGTTTTTT,CASSFGRGNEKLFF,NA,TRBJ1-4,NA,TRBV5-1
TGTGCCAGCAGTTTCCACGGACAGGGCGGATCACCCCTCCACTTT,CASSFHGQGGSPLHF,TRBD1,TRBJ1-6,NA,TRBV28
TGTGCCAGCAGCGAAGGACAGGTTAACACTGAAGCTTTCTTT,CASSEGQVNTEAFF,TRBD1,TRBJ1-1,NA,TRBV4-2
TGCGCCAGCAGCTTTGTTGGACAGCGCACAGATACGCAGTATTTT,CASSFVGQRTDTQYF,NA,TRBJ2-3,NA,TRBV5-1
TGTGCCAGCAGCTTGGTTCCGACAGGGCATAATGAAAAACTGTTTTTT,CASSLVPTGHNEKLFF,TRBD1,TRBJ1-4,once,TRBV5-5
TGTGCCAGCAGCGTATCAGTGGGAGGGGCTCGGAATGAGCAGTTCTTC,CASSVSVGGARNEQFF,TRBD2,TRBJ2-1,NA,TRBV9